This section outlines one T cell receptor beta chain sequence together with its context. The V gene's germline CDR1 is LNHDA and CDR2 SQIVND (reference sequence). Trimming at V came to 4 bases and at J to 4 bases, leaving 9 bases not matched to a gene. This CDR3 has 16 residues. The record originates from a study of T cell responses to AZD1222 COVID-19 vaccine. Here immunoSEQ multiplex PCR was the method, and the copy in TCRdb shows in-frame clones only, minus some. Counted here are around 130,000 clones, roughly 92% occurring once; the ten biggest clones make up roughly 0.96%. The rearrangement joins TRBV19 to TRBJ1-1, with TRBD1 identical over 10 bases. Source: peripheral blood, taken on day 0 of AZD1222 vaccination. This clonotype was sampled from an adult in good health. The CDR3 region is CASSRGARDRGTEAFF. The CDR3 DNA reads TGTGCCAGTAGTAGGGGGGCAAGGGACAGGGGCACTGAAGCTTTCTTT.